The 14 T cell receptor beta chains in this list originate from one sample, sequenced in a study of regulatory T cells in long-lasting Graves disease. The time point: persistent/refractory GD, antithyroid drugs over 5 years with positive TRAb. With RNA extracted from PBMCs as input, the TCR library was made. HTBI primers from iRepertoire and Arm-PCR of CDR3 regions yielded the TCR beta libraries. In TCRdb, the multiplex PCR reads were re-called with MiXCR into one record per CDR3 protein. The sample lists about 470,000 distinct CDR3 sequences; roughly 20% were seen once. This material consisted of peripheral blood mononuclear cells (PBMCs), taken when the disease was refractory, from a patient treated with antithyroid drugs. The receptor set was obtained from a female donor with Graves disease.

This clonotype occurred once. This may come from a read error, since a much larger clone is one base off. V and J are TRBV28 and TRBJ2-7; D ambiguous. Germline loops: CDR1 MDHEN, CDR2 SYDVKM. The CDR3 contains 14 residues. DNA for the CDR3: TGTGCCAGCAGTCCTCTGTACAGCTCCTGCGAGCAGTACTTC. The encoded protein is CASSPLYSSCEQYF.

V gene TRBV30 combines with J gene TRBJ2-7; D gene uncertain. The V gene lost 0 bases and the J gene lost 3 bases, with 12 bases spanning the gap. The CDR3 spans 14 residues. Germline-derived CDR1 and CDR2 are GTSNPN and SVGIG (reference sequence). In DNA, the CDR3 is TGTGCCTGGAGTGTAGTCCGTCTCAACTACGAGCAGTACTTC. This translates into CAWSVVRLNYEQYF.

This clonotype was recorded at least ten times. The CDR3 region has the DNA TGTGCCAGCAAGAGCGGGAGTTCCCACACCGGGGAGCTGTTTTTT. Its protein product is CASKSGSSHTGELFF. The chain employs TRBV6-1 and TRBJ2-2; 8 bases align to TRBD2. The CDR3 spans 15 residues. Losses at the gene ends were 7 bases for V and 3 bases for J; bases not matched to a gene: 7. CDR1 and CDR2 (germline): MNHNS, SASEGT.

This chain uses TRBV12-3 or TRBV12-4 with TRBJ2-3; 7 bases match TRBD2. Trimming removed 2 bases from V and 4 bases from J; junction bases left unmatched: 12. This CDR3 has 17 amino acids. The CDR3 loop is CASSLNVGREFADTQYF. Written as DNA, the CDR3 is TGTGCCAGCAGTTTAAATGTGGGGCGGGAGTTCGCAGATACGCAGTATTTT.

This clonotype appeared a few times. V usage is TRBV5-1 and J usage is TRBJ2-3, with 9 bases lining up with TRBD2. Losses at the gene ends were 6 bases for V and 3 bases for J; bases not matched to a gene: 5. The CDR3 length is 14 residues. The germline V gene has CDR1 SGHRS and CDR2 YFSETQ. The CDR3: CASTFSGRTDTQYF. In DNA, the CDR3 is TGCGCCAGCACCTTTAGCGGGAGAACAGATACGCAGTATTTT.

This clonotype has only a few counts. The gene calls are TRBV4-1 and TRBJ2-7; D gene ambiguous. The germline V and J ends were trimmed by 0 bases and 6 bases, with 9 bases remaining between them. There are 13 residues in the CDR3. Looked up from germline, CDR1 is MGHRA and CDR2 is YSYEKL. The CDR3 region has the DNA TGCGCCAGCAGCCAAGATGGTAGCTCCGAGCAGTACTTC. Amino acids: CASSQDGSSEQYF.

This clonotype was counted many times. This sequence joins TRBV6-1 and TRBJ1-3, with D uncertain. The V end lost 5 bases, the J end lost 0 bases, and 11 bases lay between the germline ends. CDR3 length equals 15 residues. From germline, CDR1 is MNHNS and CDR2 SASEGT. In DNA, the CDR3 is TGTGCCAGCAGTCCCGACTGGAGCTCTGGAAACACCATATATTTT. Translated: CASSPDWSSGNTIYF.

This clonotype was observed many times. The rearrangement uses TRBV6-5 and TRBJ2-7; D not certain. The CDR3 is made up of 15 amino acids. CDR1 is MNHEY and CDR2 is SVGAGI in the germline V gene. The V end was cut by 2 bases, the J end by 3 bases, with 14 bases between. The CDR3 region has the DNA TGTGCCAGCAGTTACGGCGCCCCCCGTTTCTACGAGCAGTACTTC. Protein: CASSYGAPRFYEQYF.

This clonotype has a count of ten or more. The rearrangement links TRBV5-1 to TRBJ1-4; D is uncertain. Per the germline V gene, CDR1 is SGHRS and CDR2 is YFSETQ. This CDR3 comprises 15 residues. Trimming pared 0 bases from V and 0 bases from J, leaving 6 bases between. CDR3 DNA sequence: TGCGCCAGCAGCTTGGTACAGTCAACTAATGAAAAACTGTTTTTT. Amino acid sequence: CASSLVQSTNEKLFF.

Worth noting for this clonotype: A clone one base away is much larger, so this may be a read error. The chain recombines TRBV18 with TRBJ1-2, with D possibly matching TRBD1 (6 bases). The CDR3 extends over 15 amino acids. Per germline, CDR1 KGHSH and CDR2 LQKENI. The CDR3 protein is CTSSPLQGSPDGYTF. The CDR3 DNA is TGTACCAGCTCACCACTCCAGGGGAGTCCGGATGGCTACACCTTC.

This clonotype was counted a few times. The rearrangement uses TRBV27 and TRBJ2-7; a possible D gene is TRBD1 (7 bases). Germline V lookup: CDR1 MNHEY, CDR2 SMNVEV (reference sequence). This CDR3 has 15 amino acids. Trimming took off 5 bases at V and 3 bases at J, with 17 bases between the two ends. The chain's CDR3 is CASSPGGGFSYEQYF. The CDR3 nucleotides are TGTGCCAGCAGTCCAGGAGGGGGCTTTAGCTACGAGCAGTACTTC.

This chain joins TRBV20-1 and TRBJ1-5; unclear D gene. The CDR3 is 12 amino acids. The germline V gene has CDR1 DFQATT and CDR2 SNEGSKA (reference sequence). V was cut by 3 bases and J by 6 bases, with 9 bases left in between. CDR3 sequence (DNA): TGCAGTGCTAGTCCTTCAGGTCAGCCCCAGCATTTT. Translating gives CSASPSGQPQHF.

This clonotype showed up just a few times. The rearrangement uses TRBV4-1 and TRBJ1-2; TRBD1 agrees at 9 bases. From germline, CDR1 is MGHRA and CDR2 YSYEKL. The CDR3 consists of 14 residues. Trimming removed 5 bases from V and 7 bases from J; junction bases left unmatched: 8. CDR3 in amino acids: CASSSPGQGPGYTF. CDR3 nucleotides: TGCGCCAGCAGCTCCCCGGGACAGGGACCTGGCTACACCTTC.

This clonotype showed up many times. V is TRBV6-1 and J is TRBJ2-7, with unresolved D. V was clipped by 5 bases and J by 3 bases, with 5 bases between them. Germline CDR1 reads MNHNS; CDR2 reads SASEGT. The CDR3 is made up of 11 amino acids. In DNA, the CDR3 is TGTGCCAGCAGTCAACTCTACGAGCAGTACTTC. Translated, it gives CASSQLYEQYF.